This T cell receptor beta chain was identified in a study of T cell repertoires in cytomegalovirus infection (dated by TCRdb to the late 2010s). Looking at the study overall: Peptide stimulations targeted recently identified HLA-C-restricted CMV epitopes, whose presentation resists viral immunomodulation, together with well-studied HLA-B-restricted epitopes. Donor HLA type was relevant to the analysis, because carriage of CMV infection together with the matching HLA type was indicated by public TCR beta signatures.

CDR1 and CDR2 (MNHEY, SVGAGI) derive from the germline V gene. V is pared back by 2 bases and J by 1 base, with 6 bases lying between the germline termini. Its CDR3 holds 13 amino acids, cysteine through phenylalanine. The CDR3 DNA has 39 bases and is translated from base 1. The paper as a whole reports these results and caveats: Carriers of CMV infection plus the relevant HLA type were discriminated by the cumulative frequency of public TCR beta family members in the study cohort and in an independent 352-donor cohort. The ex vivo response was dominated by HLA-C-restricted CMV-specific TCR beta clonotypes, and the single most frequent clonotype in two of eight donors was supplied by these HLA-C-restricted clonotypes.

Sequencing was performed on an Illumina HiSeq 1500. The public reads were reprocessed in TCRdb via fastp at Q25 and MiXCR, keeping in-frame beta chains. Rows merge per CDR3 protein into single entries with the most common DNA and genes. The sample yields just under 500,000 distinct CDR3 sequences; around a third were counted once. The ten largest clones represent 15% to 20% of the sample. Explained via the paper, the treatment or condition label denotes: in vitro stimulation with specific CMV peptide epitopes to enrich CMV-specific T cells. With regard to this clonotype: There is no known antigen for this receptor. Within one base of it there is no much larger clone, and no base qualities were kept.

The TCR comes from a human donor in good health (CMV status not recorded). Some clones in this sample may be carry-over from other donors' samples. Sample: cultured PBMCs, taken from culture after CMV antigen stimulation. The chain couples TRBV6-5 to TRBJ2-7; TRBD2 is a weak D gene call, 5 bases matching. Here the CDR3 is given as CASSYEGSYEQYF. The base sequence is TGTGCCAGCAGTTACGAGGGATCCTACGAGCAGTACTTC.